This section outlines one T cell receptor (beta chain) sequence together with its context. Its antigen is not identified. Germline V gene sequence: CDR1 MNHNS, CDR2 SASEGT. This CDR3 spans 14 amino acids. V was clipped by 8 bases and J by 4 bases; unmatched bases: 10. The sample is drawn from a study of identical twins. Findings and caveats of the study: Modeled out-of-frame TCR alpha sharing in monozygotic twins fell below observed levels.

From the 5' RACE reads, TCRdb called clonotypes with MiXCR, one entry per CDR3 protein. Of over 500,000 distinct CDR3 sequences listed, 20% to 25% are singletons. These data also featured in a second study, about T cells expressing NK-cell markers. From that second work: One of the eight sequenced donors was seronegative, whereas the other seven were HCMV-seropositive.

This chain uses TRBV6-1 with TRBJ2-7; 8 nucleotides line up with TRBD2. The clonotype comes from a woman aged 18 to 35 in good health. The sequencing input was CD4+ T cells sorted from blood. Written as DNA, the CDR3 is TGTGCCAGCTCCCAGGGACTAGGGACTTACGAGCAGTACTTC. Translation gives CASSQGLGTYEQYF.